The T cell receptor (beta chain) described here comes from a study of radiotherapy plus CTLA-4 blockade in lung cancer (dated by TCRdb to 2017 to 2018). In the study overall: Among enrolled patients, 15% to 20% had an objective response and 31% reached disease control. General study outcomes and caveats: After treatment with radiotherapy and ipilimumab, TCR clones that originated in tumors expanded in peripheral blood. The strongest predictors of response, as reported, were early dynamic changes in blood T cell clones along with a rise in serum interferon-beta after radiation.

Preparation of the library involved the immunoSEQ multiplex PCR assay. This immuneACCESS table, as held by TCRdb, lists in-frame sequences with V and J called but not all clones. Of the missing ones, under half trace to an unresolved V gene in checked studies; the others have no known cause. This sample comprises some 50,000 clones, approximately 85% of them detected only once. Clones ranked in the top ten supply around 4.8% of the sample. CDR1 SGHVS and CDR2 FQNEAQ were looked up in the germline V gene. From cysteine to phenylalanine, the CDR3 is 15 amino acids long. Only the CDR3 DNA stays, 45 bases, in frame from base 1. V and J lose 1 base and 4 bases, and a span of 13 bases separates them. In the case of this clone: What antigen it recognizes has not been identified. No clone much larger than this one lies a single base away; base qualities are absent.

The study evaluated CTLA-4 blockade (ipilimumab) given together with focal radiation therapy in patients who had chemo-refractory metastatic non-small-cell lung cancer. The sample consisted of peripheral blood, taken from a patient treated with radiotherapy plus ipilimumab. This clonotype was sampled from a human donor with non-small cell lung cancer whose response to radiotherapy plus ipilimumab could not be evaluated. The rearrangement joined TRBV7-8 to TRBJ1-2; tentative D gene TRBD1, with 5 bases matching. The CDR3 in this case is CASSLGPSGVYGYTF. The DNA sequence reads TGTGCCAGCAGCTTAGGACCCTCGGGGGTCTATGGCTACACCTTC.